Shown below are 21 T cell receptor beta chains from a single sample sequenced in a study of cytomegalovirus exposure and HLA in healthy donors. Amplification used 60 Vbeta primers and 13 Jbeta primers. This table comes from immunoSEQ multiplex PCR, and its TCRdb copy is limited to in-frame clones, with some not included. Seen here are about 94,000 clones, over 65% observed once, and the top ten hold 3% to 4%. The specimen was PBMCs. The receptor source for this set is a man aged 25 to 45 in good health and CMV-seronegative.

The rearrangement uses TRBV5-1 and TRBJ2-1; a possible D gene is TRBD1 (5 bases). From germline, CDR1 is SGHRS and CDR2 YFSETQ. With 4 bases removed from V and 4 bases from J, the gap between germline ends came to 12 bases. The CDR3 is 14 residues long. The CDR3 nucleotides are TGCGCCAGCAGCCTACAGGACGAGTACAATGAGCAGTTCTTC. Translating it yields CASSLQDEYNEQFF.

This clone was detected a few times. This CDR3 is CASSQGGEETQYF. CDR3 coding DNA: TGCGCCAGCAGCCAAGGCGGTGAAGAGACCCAGTACTTC. The chain is built from TRBV4-1 and TRBJ2-5; D unresolved. Germline values: CDR1 MGHRA, CDR2 YSYEKL. Deletions cut 1 base from V and 3 bases from J, with 6 bases between. This CDR3 spans 13 amino acids.

This clone was seen a handful of times. This chain links TRBV5-4 with TRBJ2-1; 8 nucleotides align to TRBD1. This CDR3 has 20 amino acids. CDR1 is SGHNT, CDR2 YYREEE, per germline (reference sequence). V lost 2 bases and J lost 0; bases outside the gene matches: 16. CDR3 loop: CASSFPTGASAISSYNEQFF. The CDR3 bases are TGTGCCAGCAGCTTTCCGACAGGGGCATCAGCAATCAGCTCCTACAATGAGCAGTTCTTC.

The V call is TRBV6-6, the J call TRBJ2-7, with 7 bases that match TRBD1. Germline V gene lookup returns CDR1 MNHNY and CDR2 SVGAGI (reference sequence). J lost 8 bases, V lost 4 bases, and 14 bases had no gene match. This CDR3 region has 15 residues. The CDR3 reads CASSLPGQTALKQYF. The CDR3 DNA reads as TGTGCCAGCAGTTTGCCGGGACAGACCGCCTTAAAGCAGTACTTC.

The rearrangement uses TRBV14 and TRBJ2-1, with TRBD2 matching 10 bases. V gave up 3 bases and J gave up 2 bases; unmatched junction bases: 7. The CDR3 runs to 17 residues. Germline loops: CDR1 SGHDN, CDR2 FVKESK. CDR3 sequence reads: CASSHPSGSPTYNEQFF. The DNA of the CDR3 is TGTGCCAGCAGCCACCCTAGCGGGAGTCCTACCTACAATGAGCAGTTCTTC.

The chain uses TRBV10-3 and TRBJ1-2; D remains ambiguous. V was trimmed by 0 bases and J by 5 bases, leaving 10 bases between them. The V gene's germline CDR1 is ENHRY and CDR2 SYGVKD. There are 14 residues in the CDR3. DNA of the CDR3: TGTGCCATCAGTGAGTCGGTGGAGGCTTATGGCTACACCTTC. Its translation: CAISESVEAYGYTF.

The chain recombines TRBV7-2 with TRBJ2-5; D is perhaps TRBD1 (6 bases). V was pared by 5 bases and J by 2 bases, with 12 bases between. Germline CDR1 SGHTA, CDR2 FQGNSA. This CDR3 is built from 14 residues. Written as DNA, the CDR3 is TGTGCCAGCAGCCTGACAGGATTTCAAGAGACCCAGTACTTC. Its protein is CASSLTGFQETQYF.

Only a few counts were recorded for this clone. V is TRBV7-3 and J is TRBJ2-7; D call uncertain. From germline, CDR1 is SGHTA and CDR2 FQGTGA. Trimming removed 5 bases at V and 6 bases at J, with 14 bases between. This CDR3 contains 13 residues. The CDR3 nucleotides read TGTGCCAGCAGCATAAGGGCCTTAGGCGAGCAGTACTTC. This gives the protein CASSIRALGEQYF.

This clone was counted once. The chain recombines TRBV28 with TRBJ1-5; D is possibly TRBD1 (6 bases). The germline gives CDR1 MDHEN, CDR2 SYDVKM. The CDR3 length is 15 residues. Trimming removed 5 bases at V and 7 bases at J, with 18 bases between. DNA of the CDR3: TGTGCCAGCAGTCCCATGACAGGCCTCGGGCAGCCCCAGCATTTT. Its protein product is CASSPMTGLGQPQHF.

V gene TRBV21-1 combines with J gene TRBJ2-7; no check of the table's D call, TRBD1, against the DNA was made. TRBV21-1 is recorded as a pseudogene. The CDR3 loop spans 14 amino acids. The CDR3: CASSKARGTYEQYF. The DNA for the CDR3 is TGTGCCAGCAGCAAAGCCAGGGGAACCTACGAGCAGTACTTC.

The chain combines TRBV10-3 with TRBJ1-6, with 8 bases matching TRBD1. The V and J ends lost 5 bases and 7 bases, in that order; junction bases with no gene match: 4. The CDR3 extends over 14 amino acids. Germline V gives CDR1 ENHRY, CDR2 SYGVKD. CDR3 sequence reads: CAISLGQENSPLHF. CDR3 nucleotide sequence: TGTGCCATCAGTTTGGGACAGGAGAATTCACCCCTCCACTTT.

The chain has TRBV4-1 and TRBJ2-3; 9 nucleotides line up with TRBD2. CDR3 length: 17 amino acids. The ends lost 4 bases at V and 5 bases at J; junction bases unmatched: 13. Germline assignment: CDR1 MGHRA and CDR2 YSYEKL. CDR3 protein: CASSRVLPAGGRDTQYF. The DNA of the CDR3 is TGCGCCAGCAGCCGAGTTCTACCCGCGGGGGGGAGAGATACGCAGTATTTT.

The V gene is TRBV4-3, the J gene TRBJ1-4; no definite D call. V was pared by 1 base and J by 6 bases, with 12 bases between. The CDR3 is 15 amino acids. Looked up from germline, CDR1 is LGHNA and CDR2 is YSLEER. In DNA, the CDR3 is TGCGCCAGCAGCCAAGTCGGCGGAGGAGATGAAAAACTGTTTTTT. It is translated as CASSQVGGGDEKLFF.

CDR3: CASSRDRVEAFF. The CDR3 bases are TGTGCCAGCAGTAGGGACAGGGTGGAAGCTTTCTTT. The chain employs TRBV7-2 and TRBJ1-1; 9 positions match TRBD1. The CDR3 is made up of 12 amino acids. Germline CDR1 SGHTA, CDR2 FQGNSA. Trimming removed 6 bases from V and 8 bases from J; junction bases left unmatched: 4.

The CDR3 reads CASSTTGLNEQYF. For the CDR3, the DNA is TGTGCCAGTAGTACGACAGGATTAAATGAGCAGTACTTC. This chain uses TRBV19 with TRBJ2-7; D is possibly TRBD1 (6 bases). V was pared by 4 bases and J by 7 bases, with 14 bases between. CDR1 and CDR2 from the germline V gene are LNHDA and SQIVND (reference sequence). This CDR3 spans 13 amino acids.

V and J are TRBV7-3 and TRBJ1-1, with TRBD1 as a possible D gene (5 bases). There are 13 residues in the CDR3. V was pared by 5 bases and J by 8 bases, with 15 bases between. CDR1 SGHTA and CDR2 FQGTGA come from the germline V gene. The CDR3 protein is CASSLTHGAEAFF. In DNA form, the CDR3 reads TGTGCCAGCAGCCTCACCCATGGGGCAGAAGCTTTCTTT.

The chain combines TRBV10-3 with TRBJ2-7, with D perhaps matching TRBD2 (6 bases). The V gene's germline CDR1 is ENHRY and CDR2 SYGVKD. V was pared by 4 bases and J by 8 bases, with 9 bases between. This CDR3 spans 11 amino acids. The CDR3 loop reads CAISVGSQQYF. The CDR3 DNA reads as TGTGCCATCAGTGTCGGGAGTCAGCAGTACTTC.

V usage is TRBV13 and J usage is TRBJ2-6; D possibly corresponds to TRBD1 (5 bases). Trimming stripped 0 bases from V and 0 bases from J, with 15 bases between. CDR3 length equals 19 residues. Germline V CDR1 and CDR2: PRHDT, FYEKMQ (reference sequence). CDR3 region: CASSLGWYRRNSGANVLTF. The CDR3 bases are TGTGCCAGCAGCTTAGGTTGGTACAGGAGAAACTCTGGGGCCAACGTCCTGACTTTC.

DNA for the CDR3: TGTGCCAGCAGCCCCCGAGGTGGCCCGCCTCCACGAATCTACGAGCAGTACTTC. It specifies CASSPRGGPPPRIYEQYF. The chain has TRBV14 and TRBJ2-7, with D hard to call. Trimming removed 4 bases at V and 3 bases at J, with 25 bases between. Germline assignment: CDR1 SGHDN and CDR2 FVKESK. CDR3 size: 18 residues.

The chain uses TRBV11-2 and TRBJ2-3; 7 bases line up with TRBD1. Trimming removed 6 bases from V and 5 bases from J; junction bases left unmatched: 17. The CDR3 is made up of 17 amino acids. Looked up from germline, CDR1 is SGHAT and CDR2 is FQNNGV. CDR3 coding DNA: TGTGCCAGCAGATCTACAAAGGGGGCGCCTTCGGAAGATACGCAGTATTTT. It specifies CASRSTKGAPSEDTQYF.

This clone was counted a single time. V gene TRBV28 combines with J gene TRBJ1-1, with 7 bases that match TRBD1. The CDR3 is 15 residues long. Germline CDR1 MDHEN, CDR2 SYDVKM. V dropped 3 bases and J dropped 5; count of bases not matched to a gene: 9. CDR3 loop: CASSFETGVWTEAFF. The CDR3 nucleotides read TGTGCCAGCAGTTTCGAAACAGGGGTTTGGACTGAAGCTTTCTTT. The variable domain in full, with the rest retrieved from reference TRBV28 and TRBJ1-1, is DVKVTQSSRYLVKRTGEKVFLECVQDMDHENMFWYRQDPGLGLRLIYFSYDVKMKEKGDIPEGYSVSREKKERFSLILESASTNQTSMYLCASSFETGVWTEAFFGQGTRLTVV.